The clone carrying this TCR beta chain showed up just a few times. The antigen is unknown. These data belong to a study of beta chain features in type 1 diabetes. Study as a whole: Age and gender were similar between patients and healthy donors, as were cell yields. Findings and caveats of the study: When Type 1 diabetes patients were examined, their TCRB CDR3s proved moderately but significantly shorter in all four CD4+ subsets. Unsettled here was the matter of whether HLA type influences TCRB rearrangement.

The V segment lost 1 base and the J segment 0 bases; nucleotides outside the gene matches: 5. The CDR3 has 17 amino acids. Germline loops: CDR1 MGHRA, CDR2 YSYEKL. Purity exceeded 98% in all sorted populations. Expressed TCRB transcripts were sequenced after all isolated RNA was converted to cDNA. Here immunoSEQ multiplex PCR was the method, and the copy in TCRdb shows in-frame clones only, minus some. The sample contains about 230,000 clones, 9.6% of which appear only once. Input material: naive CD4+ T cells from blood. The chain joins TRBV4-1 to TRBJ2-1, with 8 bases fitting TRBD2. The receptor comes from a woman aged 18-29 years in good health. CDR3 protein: CASSQVVAGFSYNEQFF. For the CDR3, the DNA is TGCGCCAGCAGCCAAGTTGTAGCGGGGTTCTCCTACAATGAGCAGTTCTTC.